These 8 T cell receptor beta chains came from one sample sequenced in a study of siplizumab effects on memory and regulatory T cells. Libraries were prepared by immunoSEQ multiplex PCR; TCRdb keeps only in-frame clonotypes and omits some of them. The sample shows 90,000 to 120,000 clones, about 93% of them seen only once. The sample comprised Tregs sorted from blood. Receptors were obtained from a human donor in good health.

This rearrangement joins TRBV7-9 to TRBJ2-1, with D possibly being TRBD1 (5 bases). The CDR3 has 14 amino acids. Trimming took off 5 bases at V and 5 bases at J, with 13 bases between the two ends. CDR1 and CDR2 from the germline V gene are SEHNR and FQNEAQ (reference sequence). CDR3 sequence (DNA): TGTGCCAGCAGCCGCAGGGCTGTTAACAATGAGCAGTTCTTC. It encodes CASSRRAVNNEQFF.

This chain uses TRBV27 with TRBJ2-7; 7 bases fit TRBD1. Germline loops: CDR1 MNHEY, CDR2 SMNVEV (reference sequence). The CDR3 sequence is 14 residues long. The junction had 6 bases not matched to a gene; V was cut back by 4 bases and J by 3 bases. CDR3 bases: TGTGCCAGCAGTTCGCGGACAGGTCACTACGAGCAGTACTTC. Translation: CASSSRTGHYEQYF.

The J gene is TRBJ1-5, the V gene TRBV7-3; 7 positions match TRBD1. V lost 5 bases, J lost 11 bases, and 9 bases stayed unmatched. The germline gives CDR1 SGHTA, CDR2 FQGTGA. The CDR3 has 13 residues. In DNA form, the CDR3 reads TGTGCCAGCAGCCCACTCCCCGGACAGGCCCAGCATTTT. This sequence encodes CASSPLPGQAQHF.

This clone was seen a few times. The chain carries TRBV29-1 and TRBJ1-5; 9 positions agree with TRBD1. Looked up from germline, CDR1 is SQVTM and CDR2 is ANQGSEA. Losses at the gene ends were 6 bases for V and 0 bases for J; bases not matched to a gene: 3. The CDR3 has 14 residues. The CDR3: CSVGQGNSNQPQHF. The CDR3 nucleotides read TGCAGCGTCGGACAGGGGAATAGCAATCAGCCCCAGCATTTT.

This rearrangement joins TRBV7-7 to TRBJ2-3, with a weak D call TRBD2 (6 bases). The CDR3 has 13 amino acids. Germline CDR1 reads SSHAT; CDR2 reads FNYEAQ (reference sequence). The CDR3 nucleotides read TGTGCTAGCGCGGCTAGCGCCACAGATACGCAGTATTTT. Its translation: CASAASATDTQYF.

The V gene is TRBV2, the J gene TRBJ2-7; no clear D gene. Trimming left V 7 bases short and J 7 bases short, with 20 bases between. The CDR3 is 14 residues long. Germline V gene data show CDR1 as SNHLY and CDR2 as FYNNEI. CDR3 sequence (DNA): TGTGCCAGCAAAGAGGACCCAAAGACCGCGGAGCAGTACTTC. Translating gives CASKEDPKTAEQYF.

The rearrangement uses TRBV6-1 and TRBJ1-1; D ambiguous. Germline V CDR1 and CDR2: MNHNS, SASEGT. The CDR3 consists of 14 residues. Trimming removed 6 bases from V and 1 base from J, with 12 bases in between. CDR3: CASRLRTGNTEAFF. In nucleotides, the CDR3 is TGTGCCAGCAGGCTAAGGACGGGGAACACTGAAGCTTTCTTT.

The chain links TRBV30 to TRBJ2-3; D remains ambiguous. The CDR3 has 12 amino acids. Trimming stripped 4 bases from V and 9 bases from J, with 14 bases between. The V gene's germline CDR1 is GTSNPN and CDR2 SVGIG (reference sequence). CDR3 bases: TGTGCCTGGACAAACCGCTTGGGGACGCAGTATTTT. Translation: CAWTNRLGTQYF.